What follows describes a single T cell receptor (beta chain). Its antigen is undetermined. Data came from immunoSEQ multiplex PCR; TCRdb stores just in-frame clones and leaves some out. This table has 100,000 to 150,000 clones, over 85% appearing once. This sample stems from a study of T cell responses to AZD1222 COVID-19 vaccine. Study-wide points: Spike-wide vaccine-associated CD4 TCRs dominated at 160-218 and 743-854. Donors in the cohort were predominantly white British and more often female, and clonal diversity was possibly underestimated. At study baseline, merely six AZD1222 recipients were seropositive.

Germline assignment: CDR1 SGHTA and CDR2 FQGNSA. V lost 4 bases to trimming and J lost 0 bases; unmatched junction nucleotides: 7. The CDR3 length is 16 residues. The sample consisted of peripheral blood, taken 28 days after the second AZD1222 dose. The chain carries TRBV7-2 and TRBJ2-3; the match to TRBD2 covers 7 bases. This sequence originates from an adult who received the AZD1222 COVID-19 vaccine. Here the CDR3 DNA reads TGTGCCAGCAGCTCACGTAGCGGGCTTAGCACAGATACGCAGTATTTT. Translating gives CASSSRSGLSTDTQYF.